This TCR beta chain was sequenced for a study of blood T cell repertoires in COVID-19. The CDR3 covers 12 residues. Per germline, CDR1 LGHDT and CDR2 YNNKEL (reference sequence). Germline trimming cut 8 bases from V and 4 bases from J; bases unmatched to any gene: 4. TCRdb keeps only in-frame clones here, not all; method: immunoSEQ multiplex PCR. Among about 130,000 clones listed, around 80% were seen once. The chain has TRBV3-1 (or the pseudogene TRBV3-2) and TRBJ1-2, with TRBD1 matching over 7 bases. What was sequenced was PBMCs or T cells enriched from blood (not recorded which). This receptor was obtained from a woman in her forties or fifties who had recovered from COVID-19. The CDR3 loop is CASLNRGYGYTF. The CDR3 DNA is TGTGCCAGCCTAAACAGGGGCTATGGCTACACCTTC.